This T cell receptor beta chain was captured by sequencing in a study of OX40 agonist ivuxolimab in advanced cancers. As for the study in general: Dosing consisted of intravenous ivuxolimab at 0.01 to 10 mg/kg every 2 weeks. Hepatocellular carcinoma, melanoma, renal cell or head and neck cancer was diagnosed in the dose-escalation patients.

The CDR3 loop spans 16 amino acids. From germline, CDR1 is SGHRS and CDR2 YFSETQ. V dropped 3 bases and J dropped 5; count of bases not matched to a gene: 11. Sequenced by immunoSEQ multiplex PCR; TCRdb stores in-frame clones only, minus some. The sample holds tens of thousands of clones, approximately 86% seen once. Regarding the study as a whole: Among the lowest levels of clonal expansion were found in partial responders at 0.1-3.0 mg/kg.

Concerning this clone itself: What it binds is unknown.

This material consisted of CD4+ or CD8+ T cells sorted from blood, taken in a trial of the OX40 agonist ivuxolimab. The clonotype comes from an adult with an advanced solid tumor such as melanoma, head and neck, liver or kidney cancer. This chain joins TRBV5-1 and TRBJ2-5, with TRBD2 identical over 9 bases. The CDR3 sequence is CASSSGQAGGHETQYF. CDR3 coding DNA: TGCGCCAGCAGCTCCGGTCAGGCGGGGGGGCATGAGACCCAGTACTTC.